This T cell receptor (beta chain) was profiled in a study of T cells after posttransplantation cyclophosphamide. General study findings and limits: Later blood repertoires were often dominated by clones from the donor CD8+ memory compartment. TRB overlap between skin or GI tissue T cells and blood was limited. Recipient CMV seropositivity and CMV reactivation strongly tracked TRB clonality.

Trimming took 6 bases from V and 2 from J, leaving 15 bases between them. Germline V lookup: CDR1 MNHNS, CDR2 SASEGT. The CDR3 loop spans 15 amino acids. Details on this clone: Its antigen is unknown.

The protocol was immunoSEQ multiplex PCR, while the TCRdb copy is restricted to in-frame clones and leaves out a portion. The sample contains thousands of clones, none occurring once; under 65% lies in the top ten. Busulfan-fludarabine conditioning, marrow transplant, and cyclophosphamide on days +3 and +4 were administered. J is TRBJ2-3 and V is TRBV6-1; D is unresolved. The sequence was obtained from a male patient aged 45-60 years who received an allogeneic stem cell transplant from an unrelated donor, was CMV-positive, and had acute GVHD only. A subset of T cells may come from the graft donor. The input for sequencing was PBMCs, taken after allogeneic stem cell transplant with posttransplant cyclophosphamide. The CDR3 here is CASRPLRVLTDTQYF. CDR3 DNA sequence: TGTGCCAGCAGACCCTTGCGCGTACTCACAGATACGCAGTATTTT.